This TCR beta chain was captured by sequencing in a study of blood T cell repertoires in COVID-19 (dated by TCRdb to about 2020). Regarding the study in general: Samples from collaborators originated in the United States, Italy and Spain and spanned both the acute and convalescent phases of COVID-19. The material from the prospective study consisted of cDNA or gDNA derived from T cells, B-cell-depleted T cells, or PBMCs. The dataset comprised deeply sampled blood TCRbeta repertoires from subjects exposed to, actively infected with, or recovered from COVID-19. The repertoires were released in a freely available public database intended as a resource for research on the immune response to SARS-CoV-2. Samples were obtained from the ongoing ImmuneRACE study (first 160 participants) and from over 1,000 subjects provided by 6 global collaborators. Nearly every sample came with metadata listing a de-identified subject ID, COVID-19 status, age in years and sex. HLA class I and class II types, where available, came from metadata supplied by the sample provider rather than from assay-based typing. Points the paper makes about the study in general: The amount of clinical and demographic metadata varied by source and participant and was provided uncurated.

The germline ends are 9 bases apart after V is trimmed by 1 base and J by 5 bases. From its cysteine to its phenylalanine, the CDR3 spans 13 amino acids. The sequence is cut down to CDR3 DNA, 39 bases in frame from base 1. For CDR1 and CDR2, the germline V gene lists SGHDT and YYEEEE. Collaborating institutions collected whole blood in K2EDTA tubes following their own protocols. For TCRbeta analysis, collaborator samples were shipped as frozen whole blood, as isolated PBMCs, or as DNA extracted from either sample type. Points on this clone: This receptor's antigen is unknown. Base qualities are not at hand, and no much larger clone is one base apart.

The immunoSEQ Assay, a bias-controlled multiplex PCR, was used to amplify TCRbeta CDR3 regions from genomic DNA. Per the source publication's procedure: The number of nucleated cells in each sample was estimated from the amplification of reference gene primers within the assay. To quantify the absolute abundance of each unique TCRbeta CDR3 rearrangement, sequence reads were collapsed and filtered. For each sample, productive Simpson clonality was calculated as the square root of Simpson's diversity index over productive rearrangements. The table was pulled from immuneACCESS by TCRdb, which kept in-frame rearrangements only. Such tables lose some clones; where checked, under half of the loss comes from unresolved V genes, and the rest has no known cause. V, J and clone size were drawn from that table, and D and trimming were deduced from the DNA. The sample table shows around 45,000 clones, and around three quarters are seen once. 30% to 35% of the sample lies in the top ten.

This clonotype originated in a woman of 80 years or more with acute or convalescent COVID-19. The chain uses TRBV5-6 and TRBJ1-1; TRBD1 is possibly the D segment (5 matching bases). Material for sequencing was peripheral blood. DNA sequence: TGTGCCAGCAGCTTGTGGGGGAGGACTGAAGCTTTCTTT. This sequence encodes CASSLWGRTEAFF.